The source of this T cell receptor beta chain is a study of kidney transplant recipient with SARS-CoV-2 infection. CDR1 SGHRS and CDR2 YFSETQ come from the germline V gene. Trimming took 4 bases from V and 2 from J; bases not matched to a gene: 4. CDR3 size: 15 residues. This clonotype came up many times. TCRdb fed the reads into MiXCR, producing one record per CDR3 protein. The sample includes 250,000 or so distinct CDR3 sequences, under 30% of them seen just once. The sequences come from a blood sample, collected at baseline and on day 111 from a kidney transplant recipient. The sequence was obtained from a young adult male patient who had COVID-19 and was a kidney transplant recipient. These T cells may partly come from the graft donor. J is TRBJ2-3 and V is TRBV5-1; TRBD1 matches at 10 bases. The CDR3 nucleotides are TGCGCCAGCAGCCCGGACAGGGGGTACACAGATACGCAGTATTTT. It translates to CASSPDRGYTDTQYF.